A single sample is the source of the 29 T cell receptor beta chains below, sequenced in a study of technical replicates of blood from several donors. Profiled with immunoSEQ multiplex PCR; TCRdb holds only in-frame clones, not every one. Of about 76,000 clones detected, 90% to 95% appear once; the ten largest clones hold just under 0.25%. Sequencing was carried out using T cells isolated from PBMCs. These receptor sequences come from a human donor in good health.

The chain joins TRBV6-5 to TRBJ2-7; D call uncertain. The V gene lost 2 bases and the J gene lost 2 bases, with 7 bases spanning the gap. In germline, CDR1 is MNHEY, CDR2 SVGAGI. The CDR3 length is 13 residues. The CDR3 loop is CASSYSNTYEQYF. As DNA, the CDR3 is TGTGCCAGCAGTTACAGCAATACCTACGAGCAGTACTTC.

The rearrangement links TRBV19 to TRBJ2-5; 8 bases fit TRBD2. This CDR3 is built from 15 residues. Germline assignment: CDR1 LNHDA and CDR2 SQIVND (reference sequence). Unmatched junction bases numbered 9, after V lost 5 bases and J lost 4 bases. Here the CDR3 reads CASSGPGLGGETQYF. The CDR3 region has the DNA TGTGCCAGTAGTGGGCCGGGACTAGGGGGAGAGACCCAGTACTTC. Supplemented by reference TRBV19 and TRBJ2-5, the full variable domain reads DGGITQSPKYLFRKEGQNVTLSCEQNLNHDAMYWYRQDPGQGLRLIYYSQIVNDFQKGDIAEGYSVSREKKESFPLTVTSAQKNPTAFYLCASSGPGLGGETQYFGPGTRLLVL.

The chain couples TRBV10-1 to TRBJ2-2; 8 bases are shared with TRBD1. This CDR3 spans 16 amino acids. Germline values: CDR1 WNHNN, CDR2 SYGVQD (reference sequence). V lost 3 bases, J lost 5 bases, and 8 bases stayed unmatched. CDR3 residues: CASSEPDRVSTGELFF. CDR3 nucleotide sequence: TGCGCCAGCAGTGAACCGGACAGGGTTTCGACCGGGGAGCTGTTTTTT.

The CDR3 region is CASGLAPRGLHNEQFF. The CDR3 DNA sequence: TGTGCTAGTGGACTAGCCCCCAGGGGGTTGCACAATGAGCAGTTCTTC. The chain joins TRBV12-5 to TRBJ2-1; possibly TRBD1 for D (7 bases). The germline V and J ends were trimmed by 6 bases and 5 bases, with 20 bases remaining between them. CDR1 and CDR2 (germline): LGHNT, FRNRAP. CDR3 length: 16 amino acids.

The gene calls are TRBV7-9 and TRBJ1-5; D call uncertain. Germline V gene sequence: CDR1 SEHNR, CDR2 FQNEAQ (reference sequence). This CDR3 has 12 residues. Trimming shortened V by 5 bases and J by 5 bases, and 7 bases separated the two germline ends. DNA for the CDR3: TGTGCCAGCAGCGACACAGATCAGCCCCAGCATTTT. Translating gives CASSDTDQPQHF. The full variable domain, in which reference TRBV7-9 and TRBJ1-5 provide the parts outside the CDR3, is DTGVSQNPRHKITKRGQNVTFRCDPISEHNRLYWYRQTLGQGPEFLTYFQNEAQLEKSRLLSDRFSAERPKGSFSTLEIQRTEQGDSAMYLCASSDTDQPQHFGDGTRLSIL.

In DNA form, the CDR3 reads TGTGCCAGCAGTTTACAGCTCGGGACAAAGATCTACGAGCAGTACTTC. Its protein product is CASSLQLGTKIYEQYF. The gene calls are TRBV27 and TRBJ2-7, with D possibly TRBD1 on 6 matching bases. The CDR3 length is 16 residues. The V end was cut by 2 bases, the J end by 3 bases, with 17 bases between. Germline V gene sequence: CDR1 MNHEY, CDR2 SMNVEV (reference sequence).

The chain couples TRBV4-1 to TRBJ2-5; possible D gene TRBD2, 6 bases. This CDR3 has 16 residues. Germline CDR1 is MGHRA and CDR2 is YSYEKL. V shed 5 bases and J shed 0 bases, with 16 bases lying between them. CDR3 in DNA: TGCGCCAGCAGCATGAAGACTAGGTCGTACCAAGAGACCCAGTACTTC. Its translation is CASSMKTRSYQETQYF.

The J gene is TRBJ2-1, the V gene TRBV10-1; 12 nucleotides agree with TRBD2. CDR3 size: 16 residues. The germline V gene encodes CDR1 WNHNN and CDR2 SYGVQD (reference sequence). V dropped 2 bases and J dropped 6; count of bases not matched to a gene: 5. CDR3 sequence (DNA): TGCGCCAGCAGTGAGCCTCTAGCGGGGGGGGGCAATGAGCAGTTCTTC. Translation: CASSEPLAGGGNEQFF.

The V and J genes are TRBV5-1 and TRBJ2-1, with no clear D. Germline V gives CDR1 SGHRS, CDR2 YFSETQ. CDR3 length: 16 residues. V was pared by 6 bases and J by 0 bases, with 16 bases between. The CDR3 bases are TGCGCCAGCAAGACTGGAGTCGCTGGCTCCTACAATGAGCAGTTCTTC. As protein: CASKTGVAGSYNEQFF.

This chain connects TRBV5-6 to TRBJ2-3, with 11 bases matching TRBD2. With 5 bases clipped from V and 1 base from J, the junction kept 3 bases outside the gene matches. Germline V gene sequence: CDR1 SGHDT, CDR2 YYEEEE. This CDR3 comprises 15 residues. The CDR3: CASRLSGGGTDTQYF. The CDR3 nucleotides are TGTGCCAGCAGGCTTAGCGGGGGGGGCACAGATACGCAGTATTTT.

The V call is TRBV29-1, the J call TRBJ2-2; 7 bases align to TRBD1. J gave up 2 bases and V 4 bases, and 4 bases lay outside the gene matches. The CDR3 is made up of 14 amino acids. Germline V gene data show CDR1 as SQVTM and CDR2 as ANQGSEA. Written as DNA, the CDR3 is TGCAGCGTTGGGGACAGTACTAACACCGGGGAGCTGTTTTTT. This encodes CSVGDSTNTGELFF.

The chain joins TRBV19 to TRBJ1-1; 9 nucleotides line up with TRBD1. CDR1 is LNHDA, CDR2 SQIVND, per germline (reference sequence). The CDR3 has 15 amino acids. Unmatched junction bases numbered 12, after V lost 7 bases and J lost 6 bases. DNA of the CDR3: TGTGCCAGTAACGCGCCGGGACAGGGTGACCCTGAAGCTTTCTTT. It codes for CASNAPGQGDPEAFF.

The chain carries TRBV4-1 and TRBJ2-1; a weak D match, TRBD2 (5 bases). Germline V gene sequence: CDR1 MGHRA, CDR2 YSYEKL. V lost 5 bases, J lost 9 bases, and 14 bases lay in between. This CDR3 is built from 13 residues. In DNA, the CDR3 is TGCGCCAGCAGCTCGGGGTTTCCCGGTGAGCAGTTCTTC. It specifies CASSSGFPGEQFF.

This CDR3 is CASSPLAIQETQYF. CDR3 nucleotides: TGTGCCAGCAGTCCCCTAGCGATCCAAGAGACCCAGTACTTC. The V and J genes are TRBV27 and TRBJ2-5; tentative D call: TRBD2 (6 bases). The CDR3 spans 14 residues. Germline V gene data show CDR1 as MNHEY and CDR2 as SMNVEV (reference sequence). With 5 bases removed from V and 1 base from J, the gap between germline ends came to 11 bases.

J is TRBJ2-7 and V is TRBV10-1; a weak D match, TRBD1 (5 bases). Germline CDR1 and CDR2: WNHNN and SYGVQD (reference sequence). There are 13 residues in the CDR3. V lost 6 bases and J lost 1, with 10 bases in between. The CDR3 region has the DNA TGCGCCAGCAGGAAGGCAGGGTCCTACGAGCAGTACTTC. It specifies CASRKAGSYEQYF.

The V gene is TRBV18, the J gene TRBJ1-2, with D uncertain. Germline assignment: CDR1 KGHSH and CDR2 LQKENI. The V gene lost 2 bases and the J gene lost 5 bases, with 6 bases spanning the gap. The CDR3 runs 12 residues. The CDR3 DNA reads TGTGCCAGCTCACCAGAGGATTATGGCTACACCTTC. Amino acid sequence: CASSPEDYGYTF.

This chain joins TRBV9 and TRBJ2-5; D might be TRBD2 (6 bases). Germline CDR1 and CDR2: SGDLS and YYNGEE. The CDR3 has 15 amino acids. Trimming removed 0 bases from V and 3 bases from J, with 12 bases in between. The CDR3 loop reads CASSVVGGMEETQYF. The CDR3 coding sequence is TGTGCCAGCAGCGTAGTCGGAGGGATGGAAGAGACCCAGTACTTC.

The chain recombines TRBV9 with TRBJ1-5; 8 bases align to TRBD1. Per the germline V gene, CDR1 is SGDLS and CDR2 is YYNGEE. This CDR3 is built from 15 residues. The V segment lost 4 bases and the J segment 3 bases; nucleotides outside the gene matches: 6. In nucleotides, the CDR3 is TGTGCCAGCAGCCACGGACAGGGCTTCAATCAGCCCCAGCATTTT. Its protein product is CASSHGQGFNQPQHF. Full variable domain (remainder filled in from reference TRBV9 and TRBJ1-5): DSGVTQTPKHLITATGQRVTLRCSPRSGDLSVYWYQQSLDQGLQFLIQYYNGEERAKGNILERFSAQQFPDLHSELNLSSLELGDSALYFCASSHGQGFNQPQHFGDGTRLSIL.

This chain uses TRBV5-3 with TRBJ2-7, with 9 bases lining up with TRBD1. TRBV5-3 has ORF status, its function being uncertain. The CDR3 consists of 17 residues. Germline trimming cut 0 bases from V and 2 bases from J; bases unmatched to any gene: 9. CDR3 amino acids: CARSLGGRTGDPYEQYF. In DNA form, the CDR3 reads TGTGCCAGAAGCTTGGGAGGAAGGACAGGGGACCCCTACGAGCAGTACTTC.

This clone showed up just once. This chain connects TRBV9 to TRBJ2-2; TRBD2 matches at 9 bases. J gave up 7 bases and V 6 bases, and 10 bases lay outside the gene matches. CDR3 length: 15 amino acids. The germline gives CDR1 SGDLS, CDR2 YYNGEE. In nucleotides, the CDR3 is TGTGCCAGCAACCCCGGCGGGGGGGAACTCGGGGAGCTGTTTTTT. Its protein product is CASNPGGGELGELFF.

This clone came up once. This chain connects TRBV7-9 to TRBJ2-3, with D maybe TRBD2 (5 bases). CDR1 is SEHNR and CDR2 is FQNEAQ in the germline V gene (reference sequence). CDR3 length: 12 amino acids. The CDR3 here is CGVGLAIDTQYF. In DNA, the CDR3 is TGTGGAGTAGGGCTAGCTATAGATACGCAGTATTTT.

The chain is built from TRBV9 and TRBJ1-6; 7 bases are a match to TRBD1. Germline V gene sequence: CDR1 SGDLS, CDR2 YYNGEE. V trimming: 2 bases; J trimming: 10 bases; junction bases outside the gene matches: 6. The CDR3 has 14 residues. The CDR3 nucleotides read TGTGCCAGCAGCGTGGAGGGGGCTCGATCACCCCTCCACTTT. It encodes CASSVEGARSPLHF.

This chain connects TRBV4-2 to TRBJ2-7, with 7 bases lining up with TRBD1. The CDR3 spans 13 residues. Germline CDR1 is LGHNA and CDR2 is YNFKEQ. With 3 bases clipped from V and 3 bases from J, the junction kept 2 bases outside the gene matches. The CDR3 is CASSQRQGYEQYF. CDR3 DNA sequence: TGTGCCAGCAGCCAGAGACAGGGCTACGAGCAGTACTTC.

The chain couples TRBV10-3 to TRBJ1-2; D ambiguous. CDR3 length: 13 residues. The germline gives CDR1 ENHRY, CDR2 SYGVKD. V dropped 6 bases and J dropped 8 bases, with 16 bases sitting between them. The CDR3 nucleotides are TGTGCCATCAGGGAGGACGGTCCCGGGGGCTACACCTTC. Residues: CAIREDGPGGYTF.

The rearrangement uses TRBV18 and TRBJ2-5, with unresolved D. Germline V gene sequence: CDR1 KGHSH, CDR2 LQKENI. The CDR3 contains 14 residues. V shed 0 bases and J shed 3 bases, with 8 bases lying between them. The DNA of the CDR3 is TGTGCCAGCTCACCACCCGGTGCGGAAGAGACCCAGTACTTC. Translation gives CASSPPGAEETQYF.

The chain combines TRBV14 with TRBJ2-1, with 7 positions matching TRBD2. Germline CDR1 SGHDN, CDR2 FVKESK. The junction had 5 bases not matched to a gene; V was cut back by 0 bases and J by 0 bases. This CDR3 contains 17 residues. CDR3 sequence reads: CASSQDWGGGSYNEQFF. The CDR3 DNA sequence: TGTGCCAGCAGCCAAGATTGGGGCGGGGGCTCCTACAATGAGCAGTTCTTC.

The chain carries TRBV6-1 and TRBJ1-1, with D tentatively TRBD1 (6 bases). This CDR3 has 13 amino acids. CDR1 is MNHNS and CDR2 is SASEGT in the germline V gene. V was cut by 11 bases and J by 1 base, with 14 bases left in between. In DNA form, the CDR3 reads TGTGCCGGGGGACAACAGGAGAACACTGAAGCTTTCTTT. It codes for CAGGQQENTEAFF.

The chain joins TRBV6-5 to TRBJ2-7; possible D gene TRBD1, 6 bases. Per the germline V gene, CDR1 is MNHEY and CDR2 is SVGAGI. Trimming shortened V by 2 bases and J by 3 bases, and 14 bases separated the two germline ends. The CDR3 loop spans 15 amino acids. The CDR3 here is CASSYTAGVNYEQYF. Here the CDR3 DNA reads TGTGCCAGCAGTTACACGGCAGGGGTTAACTACGAGCAGTACTTC.

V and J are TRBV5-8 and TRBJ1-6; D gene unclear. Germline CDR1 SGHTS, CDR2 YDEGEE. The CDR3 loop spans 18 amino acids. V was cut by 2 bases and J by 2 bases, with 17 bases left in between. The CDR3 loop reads CASSFELGVNTYNSPLHF. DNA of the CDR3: TGTGCCAGCAGCTTCGAGTTAGGAGTAAACACCTATAATTCACCCCTCCACTTT.